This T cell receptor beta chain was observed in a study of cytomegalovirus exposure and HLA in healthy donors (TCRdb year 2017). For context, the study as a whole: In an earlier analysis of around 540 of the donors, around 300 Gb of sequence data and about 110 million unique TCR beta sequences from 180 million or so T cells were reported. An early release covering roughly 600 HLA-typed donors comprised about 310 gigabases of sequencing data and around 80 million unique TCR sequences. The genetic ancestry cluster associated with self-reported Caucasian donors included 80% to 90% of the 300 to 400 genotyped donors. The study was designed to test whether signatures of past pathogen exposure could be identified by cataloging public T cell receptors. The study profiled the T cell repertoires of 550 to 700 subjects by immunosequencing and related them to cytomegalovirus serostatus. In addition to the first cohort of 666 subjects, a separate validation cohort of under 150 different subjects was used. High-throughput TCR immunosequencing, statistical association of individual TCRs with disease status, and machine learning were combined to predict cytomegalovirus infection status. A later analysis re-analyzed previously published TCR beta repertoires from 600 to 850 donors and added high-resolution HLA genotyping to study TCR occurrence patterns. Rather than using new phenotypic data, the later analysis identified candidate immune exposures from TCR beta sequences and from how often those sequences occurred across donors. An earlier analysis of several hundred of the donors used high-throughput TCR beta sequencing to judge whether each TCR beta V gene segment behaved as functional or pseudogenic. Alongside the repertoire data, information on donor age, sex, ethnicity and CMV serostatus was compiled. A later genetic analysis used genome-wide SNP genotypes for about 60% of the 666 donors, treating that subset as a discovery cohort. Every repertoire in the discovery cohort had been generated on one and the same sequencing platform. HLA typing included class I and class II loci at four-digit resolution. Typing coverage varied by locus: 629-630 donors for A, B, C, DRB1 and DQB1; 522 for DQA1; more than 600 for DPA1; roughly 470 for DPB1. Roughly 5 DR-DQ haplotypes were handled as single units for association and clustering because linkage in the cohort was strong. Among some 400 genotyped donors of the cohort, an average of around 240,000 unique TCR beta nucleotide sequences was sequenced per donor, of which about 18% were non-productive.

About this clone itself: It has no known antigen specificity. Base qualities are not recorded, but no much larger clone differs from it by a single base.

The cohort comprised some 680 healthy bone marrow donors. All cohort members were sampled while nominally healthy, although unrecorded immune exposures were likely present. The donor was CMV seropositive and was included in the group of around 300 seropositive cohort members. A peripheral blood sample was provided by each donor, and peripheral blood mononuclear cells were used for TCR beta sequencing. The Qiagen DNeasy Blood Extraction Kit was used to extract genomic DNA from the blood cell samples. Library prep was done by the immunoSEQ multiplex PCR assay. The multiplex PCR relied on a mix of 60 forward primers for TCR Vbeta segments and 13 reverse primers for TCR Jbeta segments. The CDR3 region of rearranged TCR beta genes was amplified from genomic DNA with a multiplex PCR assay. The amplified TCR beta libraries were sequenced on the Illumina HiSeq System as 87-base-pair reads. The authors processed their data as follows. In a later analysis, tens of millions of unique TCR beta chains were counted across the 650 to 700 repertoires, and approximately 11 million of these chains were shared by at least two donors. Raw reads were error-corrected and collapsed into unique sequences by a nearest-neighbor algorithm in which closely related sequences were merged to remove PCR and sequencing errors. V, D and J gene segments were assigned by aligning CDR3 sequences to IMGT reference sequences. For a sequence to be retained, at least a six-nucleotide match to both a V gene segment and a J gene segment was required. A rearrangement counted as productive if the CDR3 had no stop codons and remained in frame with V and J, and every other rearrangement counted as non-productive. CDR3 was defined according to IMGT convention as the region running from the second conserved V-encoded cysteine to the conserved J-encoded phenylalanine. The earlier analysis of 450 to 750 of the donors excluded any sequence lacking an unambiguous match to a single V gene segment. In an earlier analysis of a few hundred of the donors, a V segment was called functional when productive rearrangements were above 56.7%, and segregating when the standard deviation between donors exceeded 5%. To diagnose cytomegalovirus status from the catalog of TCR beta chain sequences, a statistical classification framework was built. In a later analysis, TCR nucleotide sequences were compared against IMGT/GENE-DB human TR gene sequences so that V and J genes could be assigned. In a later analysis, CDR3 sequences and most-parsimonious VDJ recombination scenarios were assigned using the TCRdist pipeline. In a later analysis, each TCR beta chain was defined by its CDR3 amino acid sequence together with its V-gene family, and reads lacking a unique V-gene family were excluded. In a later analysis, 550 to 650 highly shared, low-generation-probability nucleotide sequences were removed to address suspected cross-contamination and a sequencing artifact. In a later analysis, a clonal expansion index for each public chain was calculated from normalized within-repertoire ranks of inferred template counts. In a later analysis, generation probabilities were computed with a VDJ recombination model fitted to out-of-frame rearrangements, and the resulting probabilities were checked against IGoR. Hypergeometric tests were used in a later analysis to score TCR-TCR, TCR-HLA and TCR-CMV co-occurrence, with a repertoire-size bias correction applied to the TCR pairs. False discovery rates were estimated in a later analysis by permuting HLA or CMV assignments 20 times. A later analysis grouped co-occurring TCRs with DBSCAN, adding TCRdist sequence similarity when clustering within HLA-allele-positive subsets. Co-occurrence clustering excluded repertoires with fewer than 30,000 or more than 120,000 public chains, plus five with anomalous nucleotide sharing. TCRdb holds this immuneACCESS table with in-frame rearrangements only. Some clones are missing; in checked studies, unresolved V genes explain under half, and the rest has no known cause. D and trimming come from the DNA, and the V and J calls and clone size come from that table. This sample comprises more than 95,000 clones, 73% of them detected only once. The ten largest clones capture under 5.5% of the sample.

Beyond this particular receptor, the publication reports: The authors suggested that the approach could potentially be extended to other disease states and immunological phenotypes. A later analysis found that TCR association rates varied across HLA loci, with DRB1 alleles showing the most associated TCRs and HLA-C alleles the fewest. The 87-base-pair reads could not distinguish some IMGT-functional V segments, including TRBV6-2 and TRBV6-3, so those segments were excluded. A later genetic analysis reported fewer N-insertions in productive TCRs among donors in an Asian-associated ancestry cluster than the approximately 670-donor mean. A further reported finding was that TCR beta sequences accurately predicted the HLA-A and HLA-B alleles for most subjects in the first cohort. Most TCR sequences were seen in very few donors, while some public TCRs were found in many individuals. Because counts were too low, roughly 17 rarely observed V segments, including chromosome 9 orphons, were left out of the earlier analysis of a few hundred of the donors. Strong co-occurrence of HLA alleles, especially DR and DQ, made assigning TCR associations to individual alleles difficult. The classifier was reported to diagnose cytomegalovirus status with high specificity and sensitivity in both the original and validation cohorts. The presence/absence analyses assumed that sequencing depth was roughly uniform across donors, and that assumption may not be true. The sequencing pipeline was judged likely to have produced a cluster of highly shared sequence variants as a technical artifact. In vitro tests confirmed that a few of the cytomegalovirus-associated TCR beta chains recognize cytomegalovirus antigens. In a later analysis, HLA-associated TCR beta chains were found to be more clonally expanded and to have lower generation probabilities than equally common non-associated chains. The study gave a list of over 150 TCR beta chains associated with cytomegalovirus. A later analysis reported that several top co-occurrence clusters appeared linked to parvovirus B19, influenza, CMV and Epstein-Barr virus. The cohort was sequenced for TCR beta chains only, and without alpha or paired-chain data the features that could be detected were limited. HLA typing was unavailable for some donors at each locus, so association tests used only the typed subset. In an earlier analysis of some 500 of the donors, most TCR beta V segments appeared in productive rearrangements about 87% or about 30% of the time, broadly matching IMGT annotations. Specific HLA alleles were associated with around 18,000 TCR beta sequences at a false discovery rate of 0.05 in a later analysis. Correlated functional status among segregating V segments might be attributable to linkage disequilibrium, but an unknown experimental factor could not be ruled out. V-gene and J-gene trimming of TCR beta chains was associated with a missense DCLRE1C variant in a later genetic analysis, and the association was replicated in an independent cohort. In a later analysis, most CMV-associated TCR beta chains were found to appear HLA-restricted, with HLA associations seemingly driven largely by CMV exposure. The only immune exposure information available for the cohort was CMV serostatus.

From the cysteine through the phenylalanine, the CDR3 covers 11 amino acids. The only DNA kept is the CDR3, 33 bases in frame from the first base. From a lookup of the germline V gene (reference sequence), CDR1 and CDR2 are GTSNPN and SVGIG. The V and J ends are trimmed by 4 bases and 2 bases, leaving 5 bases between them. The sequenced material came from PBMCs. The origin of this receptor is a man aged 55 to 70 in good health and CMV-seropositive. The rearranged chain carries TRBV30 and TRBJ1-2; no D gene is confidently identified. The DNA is TGTGCCTGGACAGCGAACTATGGCTACACCTTC. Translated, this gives CAWTANYGYTF.